The following is a T cell receptor (beta chain) sequence with its context. The antigen remains undetermined. This CDR3 is built from 11 residues. Germline CDR1 reads MNHEY; CDR2 reads SVGEGT. The V gene lost 8 bases and the J gene lost 6 bases, with 11 bases spanning the gap. The entry originates in a study of response to subunit inactivated influenza vaccine. Study results and limitations: The authors offered the suggestion that each seasonal influenza vaccination recruits few new T cells.

TCRdb recomputed calls from the RT-PCR reads with MiXCR, one row per CDR3 protein. Of some 850,000 distinct CDR3 sequences listed, 18% are singletons. The TCR was taken from a man aged 45-65 years who received an inactivated influenza vaccine. The chain is built from TRBV6-2 or TRBV6-3 and TRBJ2-7; D is perhaps TRBD2 (5 bases). The starting material was PBMCs from blood, obtained 5 days after vaccination. The CDR3 DNA follows: TGTGCCAGCGCCGGACGGGGCGAGCAGTACTTC. This gives the protein CASAGRGEQYF.